This TCR beta chain was documented in a study of graft-versus-host responses after intestinal transplantation. Measured with immunoSEQ multiplex PCR; TCRdb has only the in-frame clones, and not every one. The sample holds 20,000 to 25,000 clones, almost 85% seen once. Concerning this clone: Its specificity is not known.

The TCR originated in a human donor who was the organ donor for an intestinal transplant. Sample: unstimulated CD8+ T cells sorted from spleen or lymph node cells, taken before transplant.

As DNA, the CDR3 is TGTGCCTGGAGTGTCCGGGACAGGGGGCATAACTATGGCTACACCTTC. Its protein product is CAWSVRDRGHNYGYTF. The chain recombines TRBV30 with TRBJ1-2; 12 positions agree with TRBD1. The CDR3 runs to 16 residues. Germline values: CDR1 GTSNPN, CDR2 SVGIG (reference sequence). V shed 0 bases, J shed 1 base, and the junction held 3 bases outside the gene matches.